These 28 T cell receptor beta chains were all obtained from the same sample, sequenced in a study of T cell responses to AZD1222 COVID-19 vaccine. The repertoire was sequenced with immunoSEQ multiplex PCR; TCRdb's copy has only in-frame clones and lacks some. The sample yields some 130,000 clones, about nine tenths seen once. The specimen comprised peripheral blood, sampled on day 0 of AZD1222 vaccination. Receptor source: an adult in good health.

For the CDR3, the DNA is TGTGCCAGCAGTCCCGAGACGGCTGTATCCTACGAGCAGTACTTC. The encoded protein is CASSPETAVSYEQYF. V usage is TRBV27 and J usage is TRBJ2-7; D remains ambiguous. The length of the CDR3 is 15 residues. Trimming cost V 5 bases and J 1 base, with 15 bases left between them. The V gene's germline CDR1 is MNHEY and CDR2 SMNVEV (reference sequence).

The V gene is TRBV6-5, the J gene TRBJ2-3, with a tentative D call TRBD2 (7 bases). V was pared by 6 bases and J by 4 bases, with 17 bases between. The CDR3 runs to 15 residues. Per germline, CDR1 MNHEY and CDR2 SVGAGI. The CDR3 coding sequence is TGTGCCAGCAGCTGGGGGGCGGGGGCGTCAGATACGCAGTATTTT. Encoded protein: CASSWGAGASDTQYF.

V usage is TRBV7-2 and J usage is TRBJ1-2; D unclear. CDR3 length: 14 residues. Germline CDR1 SGHTA, CDR2 FQGNSA. The V end lost 4 bases, the J end lost 4 bases, and 13 bases lay between the germline ends. The CDR3 is CASSSGLASYGYTF. The CDR3 DNA sequence: TGTGCCAGCAGCTCAGGTCTCGCGAGCTATGGCTACACCTTC.

The chain combines TRBV27 with TRBJ2-2; no clear D. CDR1 MNHEY and CDR2 SMNVEV come from the germline V gene (reference sequence). The germline V and J ends were trimmed by 2 bases and 6 bases, with 4 bases remaining between them. The CDR3 has 12 amino acids. Here the CDR3 reads CASSLLSGELFF. DNA of the CDR3: TGTGCCAGCAGTTTACTTTCCGGGGAGCTGTTTTTT.

J is TRBJ1-1 and V is TRBV5-1, with 7 nucleotides matching TRBD1. This CDR3 is built from 14 residues. V shed 3 bases and J 8 bases; nucleotides not matched to a gene: 10. CDR1 SGHRS and CDR2 YFSETQ come from the germline V gene. The CDR3 DNA sequence: TGCGCCAGCAGCTGGGCCGACAGGGCGGTAGAAGCTTTCTTT. It translates to CASSWADRAVEAFF.

The chain has TRBV2 and TRBJ1-2; D is undetermined. The CDR3 runs 10 residues. Trimming took 6 bases from V and 11 from J, leaving 10 bases between them. CDR1 and CDR2 from the germline V gene are SNHLY and FYNNEI. The CDR3, as DNA: TGTGCCAGCAGGATGGGTATTTACACCTTC. Encoded protein: CASRMGIYTF.

The chain is built from TRBV7-9 and TRBJ1-1, with D possibly TRBD1 on 6 matching bases. With 2 bases removed from V and 0 bases from J, the gap between germline ends came to 13 bases. This CDR3 is built from 16 residues. The V gene's germline CDR1 is SEHNR and CDR2 FQNEAQ (reference sequence). CDR3 region: CASSLLSGALNTEAFF. Written as DNA, the CDR3 is TGTGCCAGCAGCTTATTATCGGGGGCATTGAACACTGAAGCTTTCTTT.

The V call is TRBV7-9, the J call TRBJ2-3, with 8 bases aligning to TRBD2. CDR1 and CDR2 from the germline V gene are SEHNR and FQNEAQ (reference sequence). Trimming removed 5 bases from V and 1 base from J; junction bases left unmatched: 5. The CDR3 has 15 residues. This CDR3 reads CASSLLSGGTDTQYF. For the CDR3, the DNA is TGTGCCAGCAGCCTCCTTAGCGGGGGCACAGATACGCAGTATTTT.

V gene TRBV6-5 combines with J gene TRBJ2-3; D possibly corresponds to TRBD1 (5 bases). With 6 bases removed from V and 6 bases from J, the gap between germline ends came to 13 bases. Looked up from germline, CDR1 is MNHEY and CDR2 is SVGAGI. This CDR3 is 13 amino acids long. DNA of the CDR3: TGTGCCAGCAGGGGGCTACCCGGGGATACGCAGTATTTT. Its protein is CASRGLPGDTQYF.

The J gene is TRBJ1-3, the V gene TRBV6-6; 8 bases agree with TRBD1. The V and J ends lost 5 bases and 3 bases, in that order; junction bases with no gene match: 15. CDR3 size: 18 residues. In germline, CDR1 is MNHNY, CDR2 SVGAGI (reference sequence). CDR3 region: CASSRQGGQGYFGNTIYF. The CDR3 DNA sequence: TGTGCCAGCAGTCGCCAAGGCGGACAGGGTTATTTTGGAAACACCATATATTTT.

The chain combines TRBV18 with TRBJ1-4, with D hard to call. The CDR3 runs to 13 residues. Germline CDR1 reads KGHSH; CDR2 reads LQKENI. Deletions cut 2 bases from V and 8 bases from J, with 9 bases between. CDR3 sequence reads: CASSPSQVEKLFF. DNA of the CDR3: TGTGCCAGCTCACCATCCCAGGTAGAAAAACTGTTTTTT.

The chain carries TRBV6-2 or TRBV6-3 and TRBJ1-1; D might be TRBD1 (6 bases). The CDR3 length is 19 residues. In germline, CDR1 is MNHEY, CDR2 SVGEGT. V lost 0 bases to trimming and J lost 0 bases, with 20 bases between them. The CDR3 is CASSYSNRDIDPMNTEAFF. CDR3 nucleotide sequence: TGTGCCAGCAGTTACTCTAACCGGGACATCGATCCGATGAACACTGAAGCTTTCTTT.

The chain's CDR3 is CASSLILGDTQYF. The CDR3 DNA reads as TGTGCCAGCAGCTTAATCTTGGGCGATACGCAGTATTTT. This rearrangement joins TRBV11-2 to TRBJ2-3; the D is unclear. The CDR3 length is 13 residues. The germline V and J ends were trimmed by 2 bases and 6 bases, with 9 bases remaining between them. Looked up from germline, CDR1 is SGHAT and CDR2 is FQNNGV.

This chain uses TRBV7-2 with TRBJ1-2; 7 bases line up with TRBD1. The CDR3 is 16 amino acids. V lost 5 bases and J lost 4; bases outside the gene matches: 13. Germline values: CDR1 SGHTA, CDR2 FQGNSA. The CDR3 here is CASSPKGQLLTYGYTF. CDR3 nucleotide sequence: TGTGCCAGCAGCCCAAAGGGACAGCTATTAACCTATGGCTACACCTTC.

The chain links TRBV7-9 to TRBJ1-3, with D possibly TRBD1 on 6 matching bases. The V end was cut by 5 bases, the J end by 2 bases, with 16 bases between. The CDR3 contains 16 residues. Germline CDR1 SEHNR, CDR2 FQNEAQ (reference sequence). CDR3 sequence (DNA): TGTGCCAGCAGCCCAATGGGGGCTGGTACTGGAAACACCATATATTTT. It encodes CASSPMGAGTGNTIYF.

This clone was seen only a few times. This chain uses TRBV24-1 with TRBJ2-2, with 13 bases identical to TRBD2. The CDR3 covers 18 residues. CDR1 KGHDR and CDR2 SFDVKD come from the germline V gene. The junction had 6 bases not matched to a gene; V was cut back by 3 bases and J by 3 bases. CDR3 in amino acids: CATSDGLAGAGDTGELFF. The CDR3 DNA reads as TGTGCCACCAGTGATGGACTAGCGGGGGCGGGAGACACCGGGGAGCTGTTTTTT.

A few counts support this clone. The CDR3 is CASSQELDDGLVGYTF. CDR3 nucleotide sequence: TGCGCCAGCAGCCAAGAGTTGGACGATGGGCTTGTGGGCTACACCTTC. The chain couples TRBV4-3 to TRBJ1-2; D not resolved. The V gene lost 0 bases and the J gene lost 8 bases, with 19 bases spanning the gap. Per germline, CDR1 LGHNA and CDR2 YSLEER. CDR3 length: 16 amino acids.

This chain connects TRBV7-2 to TRBJ1-3; TRBD1 might be the D (5 bases). The V end lost 3 bases, the J end lost 0 bases, and 12 bases lay between the germline ends. The CDR3 contains 16 residues. From germline, CDR1 is SGHTA and CDR2 FQGNSA. This chain's CDR3 is CASSFQAGVSGNTIYF. In DNA form, the CDR3 reads TGTGCCAGCAGCTTCCAGGCGGGGGTCTCTGGAAACACCATATATTTT. Based on the CDR3 plus reference TRBV7-2 and TRBJ1-3, the full variable domain is GAGVSQSPSNKVTEKGKDVELRCDPISGHTALYWYRQSLGQGLEFLIYFQGNSAPDKSGLPSDRFSAERTGGSVSTLTIQRTQQEDSAVYLCASSFQAGVSGNTIYFGEGSWLTVV.

This clone was observed a few times. The identical CDR3 is also encoded by other nucleotide sequences in the sample. The chain employs TRBV11-2 and TRBJ2-5; perhaps D is TRBD1 or TRBD2 (5 bases each). This CDR3 has 14 amino acids. With 1 base removed from V and 4 bases from J, the gap between germline ends came to 10 bases. CDR1 and CDR2 (germline): SGHAT, FQNNGV. The CDR3 protein is CASSLVEGRETQYF. The CDR3 region has the DNA TGTGCCAGCAGCTTAGTCGAGGGGCGAGAGACCCAGTACTTC.

The V call is TRBV30, the J call TRBJ2-5; no firm D call. Trimming stripped 5 bases from V and 5 bases from J, with 9 bases between. The CDR3 contains 11 residues. Germline CDR1 GTSNPN, CDR2 SVGIG (reference sequence). For the CDR3, the DNA is TGTGCCTGGGGGTGGTCGGAGACCCAGTACTTC. Its translation is CAWGWSETQYF. The full variable domain, its missing parts supplied by reference TRBV30 and TRBJ2-5, is SQTIHQWPATLVQPVGSPLSLECTVEGTSNPNLYWYRQAAGRGLQLLFYSVGIGQISSEVPQNLSASRPQDRQFILSSKKLLLSDSGFYLCAWGWSETQYFGPGTRLLVL.

This clone was counted once. The chain carries TRBV9 and TRBJ2-5; the D gene is possibly TRBD2 (5 bases). V was clipped by 5 bases and J by 5 bases, with 25 bases between them. The germline CDR1 and CDR2 sequences are SGDLS and YYNGEE. CDR3 length: 17 residues. CDR3 residues: CASRTRHSPQTGETQYF. CDR3 coding DNA: TGTGCCAGCAGAACCCGCCACTCGCCTCAAACGGGGGAGACCCAGTACTTC.

The V call is TRBV6-5, the J call TRBJ1-5; a possible D gene is TRBD1 (5 bases). Germline CDR1 is MNHEY and CDR2 is SVGAGI. The V end was cut by 6 bases, the J end by 3 bases, with 12 bases between. This CDR3 region has 14 residues. CDR3 DNA: TGTGCCAGCAGATCTCAGGGAAACAATCAGCCCCAGCATTTT. It codes for CASRSQGNNQPQHF.

The chain joins TRBV13 to TRBJ1-1; no definite D call. Germline V lookup: CDR1 PRHDT, CDR2 FYEKMQ (reference sequence). This CDR3 has 13 residues. V was clipped by 4 bases and J by 6 bases, with 12 bases between them. The CDR3: CASSYLGAAEAFF. The CDR3 DNA reads TGTGCCAGCAGCTATCTTGGTGCCGCTGAAGCTTTCTTT.

CDR3 in DNA: TGTGCCAGCAGTGAGGTACACAATCAGCCCCAGCATTTT. This gives the protein CASSEVHNQPQHF. This chain joins TRBV2 and TRBJ1-5, with D unresolved. Germline V lookup: CDR1 SNHLY, CDR2 FYNNEI. V lost 3 bases to trimming and J lost 3 bases, with 6 bases between them. The CDR3 runs to 13 residues.

This clone was observed a few times. The chain recombines TRBV11-2 with TRBJ2-5; a possible D gene is TRBD2 (6 bases). Per the germline V gene, CDR1 is SGHAT and CDR2 is FQNNGV. The CDR3 is 13 amino acids. Deletions cut 6 bases from V and 3 bases from J, with 11 bases between. As DNA, the CDR3 is TGTGCCAGCAGGGGGGGATACAAAGAGACCCAGTACTTC. Translating gives CASRGGYKETQYF.

The gene calls are TRBV15 and TRBJ2-1; no firm D call. The CDR3 runs to 12 residues. Trimming pared 0 bases from V and 9 bases from J, leaving 6 bases between. The V gene's germline CDR1 is LNHNV and CDR2 YYDKDF (reference sequence). The CDR3 region is CATSRDESEQFF. The DNA for the CDR3 is TGTGCCACCAGCAGAGATGAGAGTGAGCAGTTCTTC.

The V and J genes are TRBV30 and TRBJ2-1, with TRBD2 matching over 8 bases. The CDR3 spans 17 residues. Germline V CDR1 and CDR2: GTSNPN, SVGIG (reference sequence). V shed 5 bases, J shed 3 bases, and the junction held 15 bases outside the gene matches. CDR3 loop: CAWELAGGAPNYNEQFF. The CDR3 DNA is TGTGCCTGGGAACTAGCCGGGGGGGCTCCAAACTACAATGAGCAGTTCTTC.

DNA for the CDR3: TGTGCCACCAGTGCCGGACAGGGGGATGGCTACACCTTC. This translates into CATSAGQGDGYTF. The chain has TRBV24-1 and TRBJ1-2, with TRBD1 matching 10 bases. Germline lookup yields CDR1 KGHDR and CDR2 SFDVKD. The CDR3 has 13 residues. Losses at the gene ends were 5 bases for V and 6 bases for J; bases not matched to a gene: 2.